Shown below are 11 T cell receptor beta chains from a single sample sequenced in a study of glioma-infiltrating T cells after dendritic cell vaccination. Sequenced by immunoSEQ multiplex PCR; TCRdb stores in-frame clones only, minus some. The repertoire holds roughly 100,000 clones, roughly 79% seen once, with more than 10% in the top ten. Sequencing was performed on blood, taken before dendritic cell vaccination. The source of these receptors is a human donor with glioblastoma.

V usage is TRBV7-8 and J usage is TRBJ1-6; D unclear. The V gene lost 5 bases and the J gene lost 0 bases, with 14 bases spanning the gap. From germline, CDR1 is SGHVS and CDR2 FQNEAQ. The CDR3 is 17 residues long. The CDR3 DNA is TGTGCCAGCAGCCTATCACAGCCAGACTCCTATAATTCACCCCTCCACTTT. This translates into CASSLSQPDSYNSPLHF.

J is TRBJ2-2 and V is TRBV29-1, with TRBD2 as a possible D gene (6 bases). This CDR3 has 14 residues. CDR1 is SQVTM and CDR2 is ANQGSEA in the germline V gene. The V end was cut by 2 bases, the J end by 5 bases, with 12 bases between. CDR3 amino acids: CSVEWGVRTGELFF. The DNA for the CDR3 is TGCAGCGTTGAATGGGGGGTAAGGACCGGGGAGCTGTTTTTT.

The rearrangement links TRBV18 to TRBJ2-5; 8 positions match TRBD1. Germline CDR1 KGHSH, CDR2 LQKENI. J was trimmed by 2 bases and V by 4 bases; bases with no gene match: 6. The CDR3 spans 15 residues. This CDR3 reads CASSLRQGYQETQYF. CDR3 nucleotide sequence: TGTGCCAGCTCACTCCGACAGGGGTATCAAGAGACCCAGTACTTC.

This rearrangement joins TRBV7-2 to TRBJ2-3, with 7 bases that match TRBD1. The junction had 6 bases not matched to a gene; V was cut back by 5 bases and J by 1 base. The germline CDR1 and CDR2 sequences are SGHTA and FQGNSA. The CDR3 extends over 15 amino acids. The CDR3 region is CASSVGQEGTDTQYF. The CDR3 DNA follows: TGTGCCAGCAGCGTCGGACAGGAGGGCACAGATACGCAGTATTTT.

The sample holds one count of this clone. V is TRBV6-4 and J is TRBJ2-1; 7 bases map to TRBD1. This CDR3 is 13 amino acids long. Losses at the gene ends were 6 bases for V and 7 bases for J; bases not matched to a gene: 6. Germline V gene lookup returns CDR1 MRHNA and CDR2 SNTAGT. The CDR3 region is CASSQGQLNEQFF. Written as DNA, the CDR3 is TGTGCCAGCAGCCAGGGACAGTTAAATGAGCAGTTCTTC.

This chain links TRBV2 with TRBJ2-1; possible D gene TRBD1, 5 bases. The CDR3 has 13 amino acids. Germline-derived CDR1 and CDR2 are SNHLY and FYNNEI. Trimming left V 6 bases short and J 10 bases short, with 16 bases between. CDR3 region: CASRGPSNREQFF. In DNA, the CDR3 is TGTGCCAGCAGGGGGCCATCTAACAGGGAGCAGTTCTTC.

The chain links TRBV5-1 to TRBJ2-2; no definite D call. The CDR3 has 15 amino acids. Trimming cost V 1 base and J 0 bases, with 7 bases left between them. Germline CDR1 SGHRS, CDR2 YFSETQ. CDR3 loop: CASSLLAANTGELFF. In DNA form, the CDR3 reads TGCGCCAGCAGCTTGTTGGCAGCGAACACCGGGGAGCTGTTTTTT.

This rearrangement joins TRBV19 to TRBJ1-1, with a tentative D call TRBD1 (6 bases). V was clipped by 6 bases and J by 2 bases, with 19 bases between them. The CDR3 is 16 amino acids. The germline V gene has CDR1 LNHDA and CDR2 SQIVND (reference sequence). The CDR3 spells CASSPLSRQANTEAFF. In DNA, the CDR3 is TGTGCCAGTAGCCCCCTCTCCCGACAGGCTAACACTGAAGCTTTCTTT.

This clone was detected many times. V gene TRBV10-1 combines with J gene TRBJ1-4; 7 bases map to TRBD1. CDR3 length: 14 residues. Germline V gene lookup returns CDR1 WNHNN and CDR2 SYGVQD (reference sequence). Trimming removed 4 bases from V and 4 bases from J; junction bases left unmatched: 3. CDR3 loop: CASSAGTVNEKLFF. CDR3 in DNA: TGCGCCAGCAGTGCCGGGACAGTTAATGAAAAACTGTTTTTT.

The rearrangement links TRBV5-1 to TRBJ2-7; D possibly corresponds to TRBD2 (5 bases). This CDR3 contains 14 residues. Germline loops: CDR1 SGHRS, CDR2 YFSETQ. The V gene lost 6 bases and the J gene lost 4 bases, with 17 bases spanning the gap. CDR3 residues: CASKEEVSLYEQYF. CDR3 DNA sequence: TGCGCCAGCAAGGAGGAGGTCTCGCTGTACGAGCAGTACTTC.

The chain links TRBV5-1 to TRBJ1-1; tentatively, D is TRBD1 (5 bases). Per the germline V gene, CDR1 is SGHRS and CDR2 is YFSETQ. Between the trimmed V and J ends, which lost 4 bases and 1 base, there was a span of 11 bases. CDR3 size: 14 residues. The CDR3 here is CASSPDRANTEAFF. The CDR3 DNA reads TGCGCCAGCAGCCCCGACAGAGCGAACACTGAAGCTTTCTTT.